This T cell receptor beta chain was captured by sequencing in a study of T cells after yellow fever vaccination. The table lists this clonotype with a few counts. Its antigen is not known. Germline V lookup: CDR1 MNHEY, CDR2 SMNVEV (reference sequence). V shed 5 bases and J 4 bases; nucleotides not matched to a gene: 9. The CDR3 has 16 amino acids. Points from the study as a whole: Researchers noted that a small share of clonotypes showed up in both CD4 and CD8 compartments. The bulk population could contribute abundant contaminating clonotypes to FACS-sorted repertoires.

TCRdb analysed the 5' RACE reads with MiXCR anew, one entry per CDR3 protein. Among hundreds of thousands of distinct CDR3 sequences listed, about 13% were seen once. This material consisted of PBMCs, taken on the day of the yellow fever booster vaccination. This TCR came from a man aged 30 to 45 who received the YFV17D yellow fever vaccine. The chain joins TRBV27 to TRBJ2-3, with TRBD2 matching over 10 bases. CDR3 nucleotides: TGTGCCAGCAGTCCCCGCTCTAGCGGGGGAGCAGATACGCAGTATTTT. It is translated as CASSPRSSGGADTQYF.